This T cell receptor (beta chain) was observed in a study of control samples from healthy donors and cancer patients. Per germline, CDR1 LGHNA and CDR2 YSLEER. After removal of 2 bases from V and 7 bases from J, the junction contained 5 bases not matched to a gene. The CDR3 loop spans 14 amino acids. Profiled with immunoSEQ multiplex PCR; TCRdb holds only in-frame clones, not every one. The data hold some 70,000 clones, with 75% to 85% observed a single time. The clonotype was recovered from a man aged 60 to 75 in good health. The rearrangement joins TRBV4-3 to TRBJ2-1, with 7 positions matching TRBD2. The sample comprised blood. The CDR3 region has the DNA TGCGCCAGCAGCCAATGGCGGGAGAGTAATGAGCAGTTCTTC. This gives the protein CASSQWRESNEQFF.